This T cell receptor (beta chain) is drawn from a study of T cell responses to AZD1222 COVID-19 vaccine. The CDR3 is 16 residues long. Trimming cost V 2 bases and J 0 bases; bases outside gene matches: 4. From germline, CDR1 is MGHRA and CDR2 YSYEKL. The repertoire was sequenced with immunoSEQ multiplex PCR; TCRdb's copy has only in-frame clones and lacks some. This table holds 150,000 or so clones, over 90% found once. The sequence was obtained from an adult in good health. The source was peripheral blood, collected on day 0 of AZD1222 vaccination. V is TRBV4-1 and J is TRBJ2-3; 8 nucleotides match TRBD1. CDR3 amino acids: CASSQLTGASTDTQYF. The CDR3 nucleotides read TGCGCCAGCAGCCAATTGACAGGGGCGAGCACAGATACGCAGTATTTT.